These 6 T cell receptor beta chains originate from one sample sequenced in a study of blood T cell repertoires in COVID-19. The data were produced by immunoSEQ multiplex PCR, yet TCRdb's version contains in-frame clones alone and is incomplete. The table shows over 140,000 clones, with around 73% occurring only once. Sequenced input: peripheral blood. The receptors stem from a woman between 50 and 59 years old with active or convalescent COVID-19.

This sequence joins TRBV24-1 and TRBJ2-1; 7 bases line up with TRBD1. The CDR3 extends over 16 amino acids. The V and J ends lost 9 bases and 0 bases, in that order; junction bases with no gene match: 10. Germline-derived CDR1 and CDR2 are KGHDR and SFDVKD. CDR3 DNA sequence: TGTGCCACCCGGGGTGGGGACAGTGCCTCCTACAATGAGCAGTTCTTC. The encoded protein is CATRGGDSASYNEQFF.

The rearrangement uses TRBV5-5 and TRBJ1-1; 7 bases align to TRBD1. The CDR3 extends over 15 amino acids. V was clipped by 0 bases and J by 2 bases; unmatched bases: 4. Per the germline V gene, CDR1 is SGHKS and CDR2 is YYEKEE (reference sequence). The CDR3 here is CASSLVGQLNTEAFF. CDR3 bases: TGTGCCAGCAGCTTGGTGGGACAGTTAAACACTGAAGCTTTCTTT.

The sample holds a few counts of this clone. The V gene is TRBV5-1, the J gene TRBJ2-3; TRBD2 agrees at 9 bases. Trimming cost V 0 bases and J 3 bases; bases outside gene matches: 2. This CDR3 is built from 15 residues. Germline CDR1 SGHRS, CDR2 YFSETQ. The CDR3 sequence is CASSLALAGTDTQYF. The CDR3 region has the DNA TGCGCCAGCAGCTTGGCTCTAGCGGGGACAGATACGCAGTATTTT.

This clone was seen only once. V is TRBV3-1 (or the pseudogene TRBV3-2) and J is TRBJ2-7, with D perhaps TRBD2 (5 bases). The CDR3 extends over 14 amino acids. V was cut by 1 base and J by 4 bases, with 11 bases left in between. CDR1 and CDR2 (germline): LGHDT, YNNKEL (reference sequence). DNA for the CDR3: TGTGCCAGCAGCCAAGCCCACGGCGGGTACGAGCAGTACTTC. It specifies CASSQAHGGYEQYF.

The chain is built from TRBV30 and TRBJ1-2; no clear D gene. CDR1 and CDR2 from the germline V gene are GTSNPN and SVGIG (reference sequence). The CDR3 totals 14 residues. V lost 2 bases and J 0 bases, leaving 10 bases between the germline ends. The CDR3 spells CAWSTYSSNYGYTF. In DNA form, the CDR3 reads TGTGCCTGGAGTACTTACTCCTCTAACTATGGCTACACCTTC.

On this clone: The same CDR3 can be traced to other DNA sequences in this sample. The rearrangement links TRBV4-1 to TRBJ1-5; D may be TRBD1 (5 bases). This CDR3 is 14 amino acids long. V dropped 0 bases and J dropped 2 bases, with 5 bases sitting between them. Germline V lookup: CDR1 MGHRA, CDR2 YSYEKL. CDR3 region: CASSQDRGNQPQHF. CDR3 nucleotide sequence: TGCGCCAGCAGCCAAGACAGGGGCAATCAGCCCCAGCATTTT.